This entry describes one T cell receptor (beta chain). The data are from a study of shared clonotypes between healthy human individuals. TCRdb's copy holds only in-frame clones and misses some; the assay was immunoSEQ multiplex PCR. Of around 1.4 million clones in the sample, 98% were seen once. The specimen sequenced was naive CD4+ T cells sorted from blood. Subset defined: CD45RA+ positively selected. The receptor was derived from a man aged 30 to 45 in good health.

In nucleotides, the CDR3 is TGTGCCAGCTCATTCGGGCCACCTAAGAACACTGAAGCTTTCTTT. Protein: CASSFGPPKNTEAFF. The rearrangement joins TRBV18 to TRBJ1-1; D not certain. Germline loops: CDR1 KGHSH, CDR2 LQKENI. CDR3 length: 15 residues. V lost 5 bases and J lost 1, with 14 bases in between.